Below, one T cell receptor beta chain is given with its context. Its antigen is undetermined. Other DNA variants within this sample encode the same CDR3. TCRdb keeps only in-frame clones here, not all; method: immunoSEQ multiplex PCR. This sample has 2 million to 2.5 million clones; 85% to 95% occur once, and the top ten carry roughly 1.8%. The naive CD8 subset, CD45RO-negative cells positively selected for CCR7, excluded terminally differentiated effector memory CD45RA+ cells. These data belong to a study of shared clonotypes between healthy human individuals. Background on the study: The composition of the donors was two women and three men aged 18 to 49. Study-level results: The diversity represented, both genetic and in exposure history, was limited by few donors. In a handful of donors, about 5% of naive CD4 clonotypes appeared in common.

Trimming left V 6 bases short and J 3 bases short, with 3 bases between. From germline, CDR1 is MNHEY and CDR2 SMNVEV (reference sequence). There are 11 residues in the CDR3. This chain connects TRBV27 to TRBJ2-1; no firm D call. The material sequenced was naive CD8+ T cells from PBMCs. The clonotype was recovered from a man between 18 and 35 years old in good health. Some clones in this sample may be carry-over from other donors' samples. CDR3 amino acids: CASRYYNEQFF. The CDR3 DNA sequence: TGTGCCAGCAGATACTACAATGAGCAGTTCTTC.